Here is one T cell receptor (beta chain) with its context. What it recognizes is unknown. This entry comes from a study of cytomegalovirus exposure and HLA in healthy donors. PCR primers comprised 60 Vbeta and 13 Jbeta primers. The table came from immunoSEQ multiplex PCR; TCRdb's copy has only in-frame clones and leaves some out. The repertoire holds around 110,000 clones, with 9.5% as singletons. Study-wide points: Sequencing had likely introduced a cluster of highly shared sequence variants as an artifact. What a later analysis showed was that several of the most significant clusters appeared linked to common viral pathogens.

V was clipped by 1 base and J by 12 bases; unmatched bases: 3. Looked up from germline, CDR1 is SGHTA and CDR2 is FQGNSA. This CDR3 has 13 amino acids. The rearrangement joins TRBV7-2 to TRBJ2-1; TRBD2 matches 10 bases. This receptor was identified in a man aged 25-45 years in good health and CMV-seronegative. Sample: PBMCs. DNA for the CDR3: TGTGCCAGCAGCTTAGGACTAGCGGGTTGGCAGTTCTTC. Translating gives CASSLGLAGWQFF.